Below, 4 T cell receptor beta chains from the same sample are listed, as sequenced in a study of blood T cells in healthy people across ages. A second PCR, run for roughly 7 to 12 cycles, used a sample-barcoded 5' primer plus a J-beta primer mix. A single record per CDR3 protein comes from TCRdb applying MiXCR to the 5' RACE reads. The table has 850,000 or so distinct CDR3 sequences, under 30% seen once. Sample: blood. Receptor source: an elderly woman in good health.

This clonotype was detected ten times or more. This chain connects TRBV6-5 to TRBJ2-6, with 7 bases identical to TRBD1. The V segment lost 8 bases and the J segment 0 bases; nucleotides outside the gene matches: 4. CDR3 length: 15 residues. CDR1 MNHEY and CDR2 SVGAGI come from the germline V gene. Written as DNA, the CDR3 is TGTGCCAGCTTGGGACAGTACTCTGGGGCCAACGTCCTGACTTTC. Translation: CASLGQYSGANVLTF.

This clonotype showed up many times. The V gene is TRBV10-3, the J gene TRBJ1-4; no clear D. Trimming cost V 3 bases and J 1 base, with 9 bases left between them. Germline CDR1 and CDR2: ENHRY and SYGVKD. The CDR3 sequence is 15 residues long. The CDR3 DNA reads as TGTGCCATCAGTGAAGGACCCGGAACTAATGAAAAACTGTTTTTT. Its protein is CAISEGPGTNEKLFF.

This clonotype has ten or more counts. This chain joins TRBV2 and TRBJ1-6; unclear D gene. This CDR3 is 11 amino acids long. CDR1 and CDR2 (germline): SNHLY, FYNNEI. V was shortened by 4 bases and J by 15 bases, with 10 bases between the two germline ends. Here the CDR3 reads CASSANRDLHF. The CDR3 DNA reads TGTGCCAGCAGTGCCAACAGAGACCTCCACTTT.

This clonotype was observed a handful of times. The V gene is TRBV6-5, the J gene TRBJ2-5; a possible D gene is TRBD2 (6 bases). V lost 4 bases and J 11 bases, leaving 23 bases between the germline ends. This CDR3 region has 15 residues. The V gene's germline CDR1 is MNHEY and CDR2 SVGAGI. The CDR3 loop reads CASSSGLAANNEQYF. CDR3 DNA: TGTGCCAGCAGTTCCGGGTTAGCGGCCAACAATGAGCAGTACTTC.